This T cell receptor (beta chain) emerged from a study of identical twins. Study observations and caveats: Among monozygotic twins, out-of-frame TCR alpha sharing exceeded what models predicted.

TCRdb re-derived calls from the 5' RACE reads in MiXCR, one entry per CDR3 protein. The sample yields hundreds of thousands of distinct CDR3 sequences, less than 25% seen once. Germline trimming cut 2 bases from V and 0 bases from J; bases unmatched to any gene: 4. This CDR3 comprises 14 residues. Per germline, CDR1 DFQATT and CDR2 SNEGSKA (reference sequence). This clonotype came up a few times. No antigen is known for it. The same sample was also used in a study of T cells expressing NK-cell markers. From that report: An anti-gamma-delta TCR antibody restricted sorting to alpha-beta TCR T cells in several experiments. About 1.0-8% of CD8+ T cells in several donors belonged to dominant NKG2C+ clonotypes. A few of the donors also had these clonotypes leading their CD3+CD56-NKG2C+ fraction.

The sequencing input was PBMCs. This clonotype was obtained from a woman between 18 and 30 years old in good health. This chain joins TRBV20-1 and TRBJ2-7; 7 nucleotides line up with TRBD2. The CDR3 region is CSARPGGLSYEQYF. CDR3 DNA: TGCAGTGCTAGACCGGGAGGACTCTCCTACGAGCAGTACTTC.